A single sample is the source of the 19 T cell receptor beta chains below, sequenced in a study of T cells in Graves' hyperthyroidism and ophthalmopathy. Amplified TCR beta CDR3 regions came from RNA transcripts. HTBI primers were used for first-round RT-PCR of the TCR CDR3. TCRdb reprocessed the multiplex PCR reads with MiXCR, giving one entry per CDR3 protein. The data hold hundreds of thousands of distinct CDR3 sequences, with around 13% observed a single time. Material: blood. These receptors all come from a woman between 45 and 65 years old with Graves' ophthalmopathy.

Note on this clonotype: This may come from a read error, since a much larger clone is one base off. The chain links TRBV28 to TRBJ1-4; unclear D gene. The CDR3 spans 15 residues. V lost 8 bases, J lost 0 bases, and 13 bases lay in between. Germline CDR1 reads MDHEN; CDR2 reads SYDVKM. DNA of the CDR3: TGTGCCAGCTACCCCGTCAGCACAACTAATGAAAAACTGTTTTTT. It yields the protein CASYPVSTTNEKLFF.

This clonotype was counted at least ten times. Here the CDR3 DNA reads TGCGCCAGCAGCACGGACCCTCGGGGGACCGGGGAGCTGTTTTTT. This sequence encodes CASSTDPRGTGELFF. The chain joins TRBV5-1 to TRBJ2-2, with a weak D call TRBD2 (6 bases). There are 15 residues in the CDR3. Trimming took 4 bases from V and 5 from J, leaving 15 bases between them. CDR1 is SGHRS, CDR2 YFSETQ, per germline.

The V gene is TRBV29-1, the J gene TRBJ1-1; TRBD1 is a possible D gene (5 bases). Germline CDR1 and CDR2: SQVTM and ANQGSEA. The CDR3 sequence is 14 residues long. Trimming took off 4 bases at V and 5 bases at J, with 17 bases between the two ends. This chain's CDR3 is CSVGGQGRMTEAFF. CDR3 nucleotides: TGCAGCGTTGGGGGTCAGGGAAGGATGACTGAAGCTTTCTTT.

Only a few counts were recorded for this clonotype. The gene calls are TRBV27 and TRBJ1-1, with D possibly TRBD1 on 6 matching bases. Germline CDR1 and CDR2: MNHEY and SMNVEV (reference sequence). This CDR3 is built from 14 residues. Trimming pared 6 bases from V and 4 bases from J, leaving 15 bases between. The CDR3 DNA follows: TGTGCCAGCAGCCCGGGGGGGGCGCCCACTGAAGCTTTCTTT. Residues: CASSPGGAPTEAFF.

This clonotype was counted a few times. The junction shows a germline mismatch at one end, possibly a read error. The V gene is TRBV28, the J gene TRBJ2-7; D not resolved. CDR1 and CDR2 from the germline V gene are MDHEN and SYDVKM. The CDR3 contains 15 residues. CDR3: CASSPRTHSSCEQYF. The CDR3 region has the DNA TGTGCCAGCAGTCCGCGGACCCACAGCTCCTGCGAGCAGTACTTC.

This clonotype was counted a few times. The V and J genes are TRBV27 and TRBJ2-7, with a possible D match to TRBD2 (5 bases). V was clipped by 3 bases and J by 7 bases, with 10 bases between them. There are 12 residues in the CDR3. CDR1 and CDR2 (germline): MNHEY, SMNVEV (reference sequence). DNA for the CDR3: TGTGCCAGCAGTTTGAGGGTAGAGGAGCAGTACTTC. Its protein product is CASSLRVEEQYF.

This clonotype showed up many times. The chain links TRBV20-1 to TRBJ1-1; weak D call: TRBD1 (5 bases). With 0 bases removed from V and 0 bases from J, the gap between germline ends came to 14 bases. Germline lookup yields CDR1 DFQATT and CDR2 SNEGSKA (reference sequence). The CDR3 contains 16 residues. The CDR3 DNA reads as TGCAGTGCTAGAGATGTTCAGGGTGGGATGAACACTGAAGCTTTCTTT. Encoded protein: CSARDVQGGMNTEAFF.

This clonotype occurred many times. The rearrangement links TRBV5-1 to TRBJ2-1; 7 bases line up with TRBD1. J lost 5 bases, V lost 3 bases, and 11 bases had no gene match. From germline, CDR1 is SGHRS and CDR2 YFSETQ. The CDR3 has 16 residues. In DNA form, the CDR3 reads TGCGCCAGCAGCTCGGACAGGCCTGGGGGTGACAATGAGCAGTTCTTC. It is translated as CASSSDRPGGDNEQFF.

This clonotype was counted a few times. The chain couples TRBV11-1 to TRBJ2-1; D is undetermined. V shed 3 bases and J shed 8 bases, with 17 bases lying between them. Germline V lookup: CDR1 SGHAT, CDR2 FQDESV (reference sequence). This CDR3 region has 15 residues. Here the CDR3 DNA reads TGTGCCAGCAGCTTCTTTCAGAGTGTAAGCCATGAGCAGTTCTTC. Amino acids: CASSFFQSVSHEQFF.

V is TRBV7-2 and J is TRBJ2-7, with TRBD2 identical over 9 bases. Trimming at V came to 5 bases and at J to 7 bases, leaving 12 bases not matched to a gene. Germline values: CDR1 SGHTA, CDR2 FQGNSA. The CDR3 has 15 residues. The CDR3 sequence is CASSQEGGRAGEQYF. The CDR3 region has the DNA TGTGCCAGCAGCCAAGAAGGCGGGAGGGCTGGGGAGCAGTACTTC.

This clonotype appeared many times. The chain carries TRBV7-2 and TRBJ2-3; 8 bases match TRBD2. V was clipped by 2 bases and J by 0 bases; unmatched bases: 13. Germline CDR1 SGHTA, CDR2 FQGNSA. The CDR3 runs to 19 residues. The CDR3 protein is CASSLMFSLAGGSTDTQYF. CDR3 nucleotide sequence: TGTGCCAGCAGCTTAATGTTTAGTTTGGCGGGAGGTAGCACAGATACGCAGTATTTT. Using reference TRBV7-2 and TRBJ2-3 for the parts outside the CDR3, the full variable domain is GAGVSQSPSNKVTEKGKDVELRCDPISGHTALYWYRQSLGQGLEFLIYFQGNSAPDKSGLPSDRFSAERTGGSVSTLTIQRTQQEDSAVYLCASSLMFSLAGGSTDTQYFGPGTRLTVL.

There are many counts of this clonotype. As DNA, the CDR3 is TGTGCCAGCAGCGGGGGGGGCGAGCAGTACTTC. Translated, it gives CASSGGGEQYF. The V gene is TRBV7-2, the J gene TRBJ2-7; the match to TRBD2 covers 7 bases. The CDR3 length is 11 residues. The V gene's germline CDR1 is SGHTA and CDR2 FQGNSA. J lost 6 bases, V lost 5 bases, and 1 base had no gene match.

This clonotype was seen more than once but under ten times. The chain links TRBV6-1 to TRBJ2-7; D may be TRBD1 (6 bases). Trimming shortened V by 6 bases and J by 7 bases, and 22 bases separated the two germline ends. The V gene's germline CDR1 is MNHNS and CDR2 SASEGT. The CDR3 consists of 15 residues. DNA for the CDR3: TGTGCCAGCAGGGTCGGACAGATGCTACAGTGGGAGCAGTACTTC. The encoded protein is CASRVGQMLQWEQYF.

This clonotype was counted ten times or more. The chain carries TRBV5-1 and TRBJ1-4; no firm D call. Trimming took off 0 bases at V and 3 bases at J, with 6 bases between the two ends. This CDR3 contains 14 residues. Germline loops: CDR1 SGHRS, CDR2 YFSETQ. The CDR3: CASSLGTANEKLFF. CDR3 in DNA: TGCGCCAGCAGCTTGGGAACGGCTAATGAAAAACTGTTTTTT.

This clonotype was counted many times. V gene TRBV20-1 combines with J gene TRBJ2-2; D is unclear. The CDR3 length is 14 residues. The V gene lost 0 bases and the J gene lost 4 bases, with 9 bases spanning the gap. Germline V gene sequence: CDR1 DFQATT, CDR2 SNEGSKA (reference sequence). DNA of the CDR3: TGCAGTGCTAGAGATAGGGTGGGCACCGGGGAGCTGTTTTTT. Amino acid sequence: CSARDRVGTGELFF.

In this sample, this clonotype turned up many times. The chain uses TRBV20-1 and TRBJ2-7, with 12 bases matching TRBD2. Per the germline V gene, CDR1 is DFQATT and CDR2 is SNEGSKA (reference sequence). Trimming at V came to 5 bases and at J to 2 bases, leaving 4 bases not matched to a gene. CDR3 length equals 14 residues. For the CDR3, the DNA is TGCAGTGCTCGACTAGCGGGAGCCCCCTACGAGCAGTACTTC. It specifies CSARLAGAPYEQYF.

This clonotype showed up just a few times. The gene calls are TRBV7-9 and TRBJ2-1, with 10 bases fitting TRBD2. This CDR3 is 16 amino acids long. V shed 5 bases and J 3 bases; nucleotides not matched to a gene: 7. Germline V CDR1 and CDR2: SEHNR, FQNEAQ (reference sequence). Written as DNA, the CDR3 is TGTGCCAGCAGCAGCCTTAGCGGGAGGTTCTACAATGAGCAGTTCTTC. Protein product: CASSSLSGRFYNEQFF.

This clonotype was counted ten times or more. J is TRBJ1-4 and V is TRBV20-1; D is perhaps TRBD1 (6 bases). V was cut by 6 bases and J by 8 bases, with 16 bases left in between. This CDR3 comprises 13 residues. From germline, CDR1 is DFQATT and CDR2 SNEGSKA (reference sequence). The CDR3 loop reads CSAKGGVEEKLFF. The CDR3 bases are TGCAGTGCCAAGGGGGGTGTAGAGGAAAAACTGTTTTTT.

This clonotype was seen at least ten times. V usage is TRBV6-1 and J usage is TRBJ2-3; 9 bases are a match to TRBD2. The V gene's germline CDR1 is MNHNS and CDR2 SASEGT. The J segment lost 4 bases and the V segment lost 7 bases, leaving 9 bases of the junction unmatched. This CDR3 has 15 amino acids. The chain's CDR3 is CASNPGSGSADTQYF. The DNA of the CDR3 is TGTGCCAGCAACCCCGGTAGCGGGAGTGCAGATACGCAGTATTTT.